Given below is one TCR beta chain in context. Trimming took 6 bases from V and 2 from J, leaving 14 bases between them. Germline CDR1 MNHEY, CDR2 SMNVEV (reference sequence). The CDR3 is 15 residues long. The sample originates from a study of blood T cell repertoires in COVID-19. The protocol was immunoSEQ multiplex PCR, while the TCRdb copy is restricted to in-frame clones and leaves out a portion. The sample holds roughly 280,000 clones, roughly 86% seen once. The chain combines TRBV27 with TRBJ2-4; a possible D gene is TRBD2 (6 bases). The sample consisted of peripheral blood. This receptor was identified in a man between 35 and 55 years old with active or convalescent COVID-19. The CDR3 spells CASSQTRTTKNIQYF. In nucleotides, the CDR3 is TGTGCCAGCAGCCAGACTAGGACGACCAAAAACATTCAGTACTTC.